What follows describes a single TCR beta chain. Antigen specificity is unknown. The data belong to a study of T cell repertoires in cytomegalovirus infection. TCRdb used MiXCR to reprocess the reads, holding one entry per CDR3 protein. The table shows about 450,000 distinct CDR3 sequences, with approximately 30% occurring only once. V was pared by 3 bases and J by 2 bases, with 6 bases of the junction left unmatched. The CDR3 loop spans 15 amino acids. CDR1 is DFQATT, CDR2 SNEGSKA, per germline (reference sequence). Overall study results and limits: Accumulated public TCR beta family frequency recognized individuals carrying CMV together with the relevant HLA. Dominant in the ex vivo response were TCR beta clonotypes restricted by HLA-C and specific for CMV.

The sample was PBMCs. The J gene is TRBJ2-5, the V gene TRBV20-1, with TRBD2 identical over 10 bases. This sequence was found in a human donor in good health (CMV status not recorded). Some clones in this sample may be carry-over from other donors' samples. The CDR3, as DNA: TGCAGTGCTAGCCCACTAGCGGGGAGACAAGAGACCCAGTACTTC. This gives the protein CSASPLAGRQETQYF.